These 5 T cell receptor beta chains originate from one sample sequenced in a study of naive and memory T cell subsets. Two oligonucleotides, mixed equimolar, formed the beta constant-region primer covering TRBC1 and TRBC2. Each CDR3 protein gets one entry after TCRdb re-called the UMI-ligation and nested PCR reads with MiXCR. There are some 150,000 distinct CDR3 sequences in the sample; about 18% occur only once, and about 0.14% lies in the top ten. Sequencing input: naive CD4+ T cells from blood. Receptors were obtained from a human donor in good health.

The CDR3 spells CASSSDGNSNQPQHF. DNA of the CDR3: TGCGCCAGCAGCTCGGACGGGAATAGCAATCAGCCCCAGCATTTT. The chain links TRBV5-1 to TRBJ1-5, with D hard to call. V was pared by 3 bases and J by 0 bases, with 10 bases between. This CDR3 is 15 amino acids long. Looked up from germline, CDR1 is SGHRS and CDR2 is YFSETQ.

This clonotype was picked up a small number of times. The chain joins TRBV24-1 to TRBJ1-1; perhaps TRBD1 as D (5 bases). Trimming left V 2 bases short and J 7 bases short, with 7 bases between. The CDR3 length is 12 residues. Looked up from germline, CDR1 is KGHDR and CDR2 is SFDVKD. This CDR3 is CATSDSRGEAFF. The CDR3 DNA reads TGTGCCACCAGTGATTCTAGGGGTGAAGCTTTCTTT.

The chain is built from TRBV10-3 and TRBJ2-7, with 9 bases aligning to TRBD2. CDR1 is ENHRY, CDR2 SYGVKD, per germline. This CDR3 contains 13 residues. The trim removed 8 bases at V and 2 bases at J, leaving 4 bases unmatched. In DNA, the CDR3 is TGTGCCATCGAAGCGGGAGGAACCTACGAGCAGTACTTC. As protein: CAIEAGGTYEQYF.

This clonotype showed up just a few times. The rearrangement uses TRBV2 and TRBJ2-7; 8 bases agree with TRBD1. The CDR3 is 14 amino acids. Germline V gives CDR1 SNHLY, CDR2 FYNNEI. Unmatched junction bases numbered 6, after V lost 7 bases and J lost 1 base. CDR3 region: CASISGTGSYEQYF. CDR3 DNA sequence: TGTGCCAGCATTTCAGGGACAGGATCCTACGAGCAGTACTTC.

The rearrangement uses TRBV20-1 and TRBJ2-1; TRBD2 agrees at 12 bases. Trimming at V came to 4 bases and at J to 10 bases, leaving 8 bases not matched to a gene. Germline lookup yields CDR1 DFQATT and CDR2 SNEGSKA (reference sequence). The CDR3 sequence is 14 residues long. The DNA for the CDR3 is TGCAGTGCTACTAGCGGGAGGGCCCCCTCGGAGCAGTTCTTC. This translates into CSATSGRAPSEQFF.